The 21 T cell receptor beta chains below were found in one sample sequenced in a study of blood T cell repertoires in COVID-19. Here immunoSEQ multiplex PCR was the method, and the copy in TCRdb shows in-frame clones only, minus some. Here the sample spans over 250,000 clones, roughly 89% being singletons. The material sequenced was peripheral blood. All receptors come from a man between 45 and 60 years old with acute or convalescent COVID-19.

V usage is TRBV27 and J usage is TRBJ1-6; 7 bases match TRBD1. V gave up 3 bases and J gave up 7 bases; unmatched junction bases: 3. The CDR3 length is 14 residues. Germline assignment: CDR1 MNHEY and CDR2 SMNVEV (reference sequence). CDR3 bases: TGTGCCAGCAGTTTTTTAGGGGGCAATTCACCCCTCCACTTT. Residues: CASSFLGGNSPLHF.

To note about this clone: This CDR3 is also generated by other DNA sequences in the sample. The V call is TRBV19, the J call TRBJ1-2; 7 nucleotides line up with TRBD1. CDR1 and CDR2 (germline): LNHDA, SQIVND (reference sequence). The CDR3 is 12 amino acids. V shed 7 bases and J 3 bases; nucleotides not matched to a gene: 2. The CDR3 DNA reads as TGTGCCAGTATTGGGACAGACTATGGCTACACCTTC. Its translation is CASIGTDYGYTF. Filled out from reference TRBV19 and TRBJ1-2, the complete variable domain reads DGGITQSPKYLFRKEGQNVTLSCEQNLNHDAMYWYRQDPGQGLRLIYYSQIVNDFQKGDIAEGYSVSREKKESFPLTVTSAQKNPTAFYLCASIGTDYGYTFGSGTRLTVV.

This clone is a singleton in its sample. The CDR3 loop reads CASSLIPGLASRDEQFF. CDR3 coding DNA: TGTGCCAGCAGCTTAATTCCGGGACTAGCGTCCAGAGATGAGCAGTTCTTC. The chain joins TRBV11-2 to TRBJ2-1; 10 bases are a match to TRBD2. From germline, CDR1 is SGHAT and CDR2 FQNNGV. Germline trimming cut 2 bases from V and 8 bases from J; bases unmatched to any gene: 12. The CDR3 has 17 residues.

V is TRBV5-4 and J is TRBJ1-1, with 7 bases fitting TRBD1. J gave up 3 bases and V 4 bases, and 3 bases lay outside the gene matches. The CDR3 length is 13 residues. The germline V gene encodes CDR1 SGHNT and CDR2 YYREEE (reference sequence). The CDR3 region has the DNA TGTGCCAGCAGCCTGGACAGGTACACTGAAGCTTTCTTT. Protein: CASSLDRYTEAFF.

The CDR3 region is CASSTAGVSYNEQFF. Here the CDR3 DNA reads TGTGCCAGCAGTACTGCGGGGGTCTCCTACAATGAGCAGTTCTTC. The genes are TRBV2 and TRBJ2-1, with 7 bases identical to TRBD2. CDR1 and CDR2 (germline): SNHLY, FYNNEI. V was pared by 5 bases and J by 0 bases, with 4 bases of the junction left unmatched. This CDR3 has 15 amino acids.

In DNA form, the CDR3 reads TGTGCCAGCAGCTTCGGGACAGGGGGGGGTGGCTACACCTTC. Amino acid sequence: CASSFGTGGGGYTF. The chain has TRBV11-2 and TRBJ1-2, with TRBD1 matching 11 bases. Germline V gene data show CDR1 as SGHAT and CDR2 as FQNNGV. The CDR3 runs 14 residues. The ends lost 3 bases at V and 7 bases at J; junction bases unmatched: 4.

The chain links TRBV9 to TRBJ2-2, with D unclear. The CDR3 loop spans 14 amino acids. CDR1 is SGDLS and CDR2 is YYNGEE in the germline V gene. With 0 bases removed from V and 5 bases from J, the gap between germline ends came to 8 bases. CDR3 amino acids: CASSVGPETGELFF. DNA of the CDR3: TGTGCCAGCAGCGTAGGTCCGGAGACCGGGGAGCTGTTTTTT.

V gene TRBV3-1 (or the pseudogene TRBV3-2) combines with J gene TRBJ2-3; maybe TRBD2 (7 bases). The V end was cut by 3 bases, the J end by 2 bases, with 15 bases between. The CDR3 has 16 amino acids. Germline V lookup: CDR1 LGHDT, CDR2 YNNKEL (reference sequence). The CDR3 DNA follows: TGTGCCAGCAGCCACTTTATGGGGGGGGCCACAGATACGCAGTATTTT. Protein product: CASSHFMGGATDTQYF.

The gene calls are TRBV19 and TRBJ2-2; the D gene is possibly TRBD2 (6 bases). The CDR3 loop spans 16 amino acids. The V end was cut by 7 bases, the J end by 2 bases, with 17 bases between. CDR1 and CDR2 from the germline V gene are LNHDA and SQIVND (reference sequence). CDR3 region: CASTSLWRGNTGELFF. DNA of the CDR3: TGTGCCAGTACCAGTCTATGGCGGGGAAACACCGGGGAGCTGTTTTTT. The variable domain in full, with the rest retrieved from reference TRBV19 and TRBJ2-2, is DGGITQSPKYLFRKEGQNVTLSCEQNLNHDAMYWYRQDPGQGLRLIYYSQIVNDFQKGDIAEGYSVSREKKESFPLTVTSAQKNPTAFYLCASTSLWRGNTGELFFGEGSRLTVL.

V usage is TRBV4-1 and J usage is TRBJ1-2; a weak D match, TRBD1 (5 bases). Germline V gene lookup returns CDR1 MGHRA and CDR2 YSYEKL. CDR3 length: 17 amino acids. The V and J ends lost 1 base and 0 bases respectively, with 15 bases between them. In DNA form, the CDR3 reads TGCGCCAGCAGCCAAGCAAGTTGGGGGGGGGCTAACTATGGCTACACCTTC. Protein product: CASSQASWGGANYGYTF.

This chain uses TRBV6-7 with TRBJ1-5, with D possibly being TRBD1 (6 bases). TRBV6-7 is an ORF; its function is uncertain. V was cut by 7 bases and J by 5 bases, with 18 bases left in between. This CDR3 comprises 15 residues. CDR3 sequence (DNA): TGTGCCAGCAACTTTGACAGGACCCCCCATCAGCCCCAGCATTTT. Residues: CASNFDRTPHQPQHF.

Here the CDR3 reads CASSQAPSGGFSYNEQFF. The DNA for the CDR3 is TGTGCCAGCAGCCAAGCTCCTAGCGGGGGCTTCTCTTACAATGAGCAGTTCTTC. The V and J genes are TRBV3-1 (or the pseudogene TRBV3-2) and TRBJ2-1, with TRBD2 identical over 10 bases. This CDR3 is 18 amino acids long. Losses at the gene ends were 1 base for V and 4 bases for J; bases not matched to a gene: 10. Germline CDR1 and CDR2: LGHDT and YNNKEL (reference sequence).

V usage is TRBV6-5 and J usage is TRBJ1-1; no reliable D call. The germline gives CDR1 MNHEY, CDR2 SVGAGI. The CDR3 spans 15 residues. The ends were cut back, 6 bases at V and 1 base at J, with 15 bases in the middle. In nucleotides, the CDR3 is TGTGCCAGCAGCCAATCAGGACTGACGAACACTGAAGCTTTCTTT. Its protein product is CASSQSGLTNTEAFF.

The chain carries TRBV5-1 and TRBJ2-5; 12 bases align to TRBD2. The CDR3 spans 16 residues. The V gene end was trimmed by 1 base and the J gene end by 5 bases; junction bases not matched to a gene: 6. CDR1 and CDR2 from the germline V gene are SGHRS and YFSETQ. The CDR3 sequence is CASSLNLAGGLETQYF. CDR3 DNA sequence: TGCGCCAGCAGCTTGAATCTAGCGGGGGGGTTGGAGACCCAGTACTTC.

The rearrangement joins TRBV7-3 to TRBJ2-7, with TRBD1 as a possible D gene (6 bases). This CDR3 is built from 13 residues. Between the trimmed V and J ends, which lost 2 bases and 4 bases, there was a span of 9 bases. Germline-derived CDR1 and CDR2 are SGHTA and FQGTGA. CDR3 region: CASSLQQGYEQYF. The CDR3 DNA sequence: TGTGCCAGCAGCTTACAACAGGGTTACGAGCAGTACTTC.

The J gene is TRBJ2-5, the V gene TRBV30; 7 positions agree with TRBD2. CDR3 length: 14 amino acids. V lost 1 base to trimming and J lost 5 bases; unmatched junction nucleotides: 7. Per germline, CDR1 GTSNPN and CDR2 SVGIG (reference sequence). The CDR3 loop is CAWSAGLGGETQYF. The DNA of the CDR3 is TGTGCCTGGAGTGCCGGGTTGGGGGGGGAGACCCAGTACTTC.

The V and J genes are TRBV19 and TRBJ2-1; the match to TRBD1 covers 8 bases. This CDR3 comprises 16 residues. Trimming removed 5 bases from V and 6 bases from J; junction bases left unmatched: 12. Germline V gene data show CDR1 as LNHDA and CDR2 as SQIVND (reference sequence). The CDR3 DNA reads as TGTGCCAGTAGTGTATACGTCGGACAGGGACCCAATGAGCAGTTCTTC. It yields the protein CASSVYVGQGPNEQFF.

The V gene is TRBV19, the J gene TRBJ2-1, with 9 bases that match TRBD2. Germline V gene data show CDR1 as LNHDA and CDR2 as SQIVND (reference sequence). The CDR3 runs 15 residues. The trim removed 1 base at V and 8 bases at J, leaving 6 bases unmatched. CDR3 protein: CASSIGLAVPYEQFF. The CDR3, as DNA: TGTGCCAGTAGTATAGGACTAGCGGTTCCTTATGAGCAGTTCTTC.

V gene TRBV19 combines with J gene TRBJ2-5, with a possible D match to TRBD1 (5 bases). The V end was cut by 3 bases, the J end by 5 bases, with 19 bases between. CDR1 is LNHDA, CDR2 SQIVND, per germline (reference sequence). The CDR3 consists of 16 residues. The CDR3 DNA sequence: TGTGCCAGTAGTATCAGGCTGCAGGGAATATGGGAGACCCAGTACTTC. This codes for CASSIRLQGIWETQYF.

The chain uses TRBV9 and TRBJ1-2, with a tentative D call TRBD1 (6 bases). This CDR3 spans 14 amino acids. CDR1 is SGDLS and CDR2 is YYNGEE in the germline V gene. Between the trimmed V and J ends, which lost 4 bases and 6 bases, there was a span of 16 bases. The CDR3 DNA reads TGTGCCAGCAGCCGACAGGAGCTTTGGGATGGCTACACCTTC. Protein sequence: CASSRQELWDGYTF. The full variable domain, with the rest looked up from reference TRBV9 and TRBJ1-2, is DSGVTQTPKHLITATGQRVTLRCSPRSGDLSVYWYQQSLDQGLQFLIQYYNGEERAKGNILERFSAQQFPDLHSELNLSSLELGDSALYFCASSRQELWDGYTFGSGTRLTVV.

The V and J genes are TRBV30 and TRBJ1-6; 7 bases fit TRBD1. The CDR3 sequence is 13 residues long. From germline, CDR1 is GTSNPN and CDR2 SVGIG (reference sequence). V shed 3 bases and J 7 bases; nucleotides not matched to a gene: 3. The CDR3 DNA follows: TGTGCCTGGAGAGACAGGGAGAATTCACCCCTCCACTTT. As protein: CAWRDRENSPLHF.